Sequencing of this T cell receptor (beta chain) was carried out in a study of T cell responses to AZD1222 COVID-19 vaccine. Study at large: Samples with a second dose at about 4 or about 12 weeks were pooled together.

Points on this clone: Its antigen is as yet unknown.

Regarding the study as a whole: CD4 TCRs associated with vaccination spanned spike, dominating at 160-218 and 743-854.

Assay used: immunoSEQ multiplex PCR; TCRdb lists only in-frame clones, some missing. The repertoire holds 150,000 or so clones, more than 85% seen once, with around 4.4% in the top ten. This sequence originates from an adult in good health. Sample: peripheral blood, taken on day 0 of AZD1222 vaccination.

The DNA of the CDR3 is TGTGCCAGCAGCCCCTCAGGGGGCCGCGCTGAAGCTTTCTTT. Its translation: CASSPSGGRAEAFF. The rearrangement uses TRBV9 and TRBJ1-1, with 8 bases lining up with TRBD1. The CDR3 covers 14 residues. CDR1 is SGDLS and CDR2 is YYNGEE in the germline V gene. J gave up 6 bases and V 4 bases, and 8 bases lay outside the gene matches.